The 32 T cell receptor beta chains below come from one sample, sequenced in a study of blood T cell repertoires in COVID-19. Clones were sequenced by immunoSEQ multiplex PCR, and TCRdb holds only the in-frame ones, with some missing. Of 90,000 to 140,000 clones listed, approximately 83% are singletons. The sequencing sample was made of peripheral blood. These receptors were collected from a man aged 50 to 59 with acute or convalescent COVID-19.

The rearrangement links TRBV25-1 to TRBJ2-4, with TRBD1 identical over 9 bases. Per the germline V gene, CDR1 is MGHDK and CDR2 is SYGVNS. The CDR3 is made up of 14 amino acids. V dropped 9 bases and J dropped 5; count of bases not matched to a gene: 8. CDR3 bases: TGTGCCAGTCTCCGGGACAGGGACCAAAACATTCAGTACTTC. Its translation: CASLRDRDQNIQYF.

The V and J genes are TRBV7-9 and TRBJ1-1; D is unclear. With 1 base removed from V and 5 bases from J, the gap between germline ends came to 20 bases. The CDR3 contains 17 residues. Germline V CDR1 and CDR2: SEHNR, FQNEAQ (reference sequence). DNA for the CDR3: TGTGCCAGCAGCTTAGTCTGGCGAGAGGACGGAGGAACTGAAGCTTTCTTT. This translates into CASSLVWREDGGTEAFF.

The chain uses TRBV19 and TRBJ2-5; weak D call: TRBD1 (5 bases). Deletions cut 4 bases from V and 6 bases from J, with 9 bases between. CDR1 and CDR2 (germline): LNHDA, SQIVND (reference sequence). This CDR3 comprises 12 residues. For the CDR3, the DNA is TGTGCCAGTAGTACAGGGATGCAGACCCAGTACTTC. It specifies CASSTGMQTQYF.

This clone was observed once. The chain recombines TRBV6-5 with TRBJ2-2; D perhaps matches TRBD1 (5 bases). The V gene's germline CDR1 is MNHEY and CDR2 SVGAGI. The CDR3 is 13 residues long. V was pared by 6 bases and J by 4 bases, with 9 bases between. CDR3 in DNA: TGTGCCAGCAGCTCCAGGGCCACCGGGGAGCTGTTTTTT. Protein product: CASSSRATGELFF.

The CDR3 here is CASRQGSEQYF. CDR3 sequence (DNA): TGTGCCAGCCGACAGGGAAGCGAGCAGTACTTC. The genes are TRBV6-5 and TRBJ2-7, with TRBD1 matching 7 bases. The germline CDR1 and CDR2 sequences are MNHEY and SVGAGI. The CDR3 is 11 amino acids. V gave up 8 bases and J gave up 6 bases; unmatched junction bases: 4.

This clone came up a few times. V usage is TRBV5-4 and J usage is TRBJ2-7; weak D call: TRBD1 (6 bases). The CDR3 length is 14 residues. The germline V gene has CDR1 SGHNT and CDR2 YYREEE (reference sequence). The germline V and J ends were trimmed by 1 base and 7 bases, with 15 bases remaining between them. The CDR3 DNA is TGTGCCAGCAGCTTGCGCCCAGGGGCTGGAGAGCAGTACTTC. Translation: CASSLRPGAGEQYF.

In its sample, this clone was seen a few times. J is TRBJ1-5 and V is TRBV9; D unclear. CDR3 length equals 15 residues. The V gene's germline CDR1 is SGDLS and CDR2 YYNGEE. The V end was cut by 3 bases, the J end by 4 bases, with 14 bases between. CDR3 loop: CASSAPGLLNQPQHF. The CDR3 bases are TGTGCCAGCAGCGCTCCAGGCCTTTTAAATCAGCCCCAGCATTTT.

Written as DNA, the CDR3 is TGTGCCAGCAGCTCCTGGACAGCTCCTGAAGCTTTCTTT. Its translation: CASSSWTAPEAFF. The genes are TRBV11-2 and TRBJ1-1, with a possible D match to TRBD1 (6 bases). Between the trimmed V and J ends, which lost 4 bases and 6 bases, there was a span of 12 bases. Germline V gene lookup returns CDR1 SGHAT and CDR2 FQNNGV. This CDR3 region has 13 residues.

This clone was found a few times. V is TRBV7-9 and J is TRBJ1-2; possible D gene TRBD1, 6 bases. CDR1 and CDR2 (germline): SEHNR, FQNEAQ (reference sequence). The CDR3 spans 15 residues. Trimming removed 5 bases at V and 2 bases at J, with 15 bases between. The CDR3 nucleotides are TGTGCCAGCAGCCTGATGGGGGCGTCGAACTATGGCTACACCTTC. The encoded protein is CASSLMGASNYGYTF.

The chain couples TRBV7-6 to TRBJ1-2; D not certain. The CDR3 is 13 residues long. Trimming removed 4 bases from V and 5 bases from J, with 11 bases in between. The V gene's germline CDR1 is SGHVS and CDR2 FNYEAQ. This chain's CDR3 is CASSSGAIYGYTF. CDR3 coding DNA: TGTGCCAGCAGCTCGGGAGCTATTTATGGCTACACCTTC.

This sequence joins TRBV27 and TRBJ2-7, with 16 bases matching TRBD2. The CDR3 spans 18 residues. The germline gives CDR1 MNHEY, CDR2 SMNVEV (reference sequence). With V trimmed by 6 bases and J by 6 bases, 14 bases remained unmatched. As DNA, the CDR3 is TGTGCCAGCAGCGGGACTAGCGGGAGGGCCTCAATAGCATCCGAGCAGTACTTC. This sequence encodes CASSGTSGRASIASEQYF.

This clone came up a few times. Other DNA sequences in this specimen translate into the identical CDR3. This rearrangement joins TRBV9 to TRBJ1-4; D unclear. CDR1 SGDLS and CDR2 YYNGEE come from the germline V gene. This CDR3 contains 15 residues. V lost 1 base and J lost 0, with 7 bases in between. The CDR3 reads CASSVSPATNEKLFF. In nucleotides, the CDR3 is TGTGCCAGCAGCGTATCCCCTGCAACTAATGAAAAACTGTTTTTT.

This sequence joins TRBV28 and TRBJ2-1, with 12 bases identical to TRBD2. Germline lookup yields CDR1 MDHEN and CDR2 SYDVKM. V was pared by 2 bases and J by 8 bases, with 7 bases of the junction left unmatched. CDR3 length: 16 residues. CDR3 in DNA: TGTGCCAGCAGTTTAAGGCTAGCGGGGGGGGCACATGAGCAGTTCTTC. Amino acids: CASSLRLAGGAHEQFF.

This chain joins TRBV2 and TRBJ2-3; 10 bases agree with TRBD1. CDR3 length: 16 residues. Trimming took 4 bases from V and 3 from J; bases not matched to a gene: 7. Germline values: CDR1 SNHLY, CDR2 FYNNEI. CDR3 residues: CASSGDRDRGTDTQYF. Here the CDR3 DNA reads TGTGCCAGCAGTGGAGACCGGGACAGGGGAACAGATACGCAGTATTTT.

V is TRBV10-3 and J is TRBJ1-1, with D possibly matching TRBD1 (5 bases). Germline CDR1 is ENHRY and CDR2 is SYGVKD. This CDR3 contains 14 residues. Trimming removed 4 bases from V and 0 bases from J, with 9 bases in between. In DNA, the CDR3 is TGTGCCATCAGTGGTCAGGGCATGAACACTGAAGCTTTCTTT. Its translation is CAISGQGMNTEAFF.

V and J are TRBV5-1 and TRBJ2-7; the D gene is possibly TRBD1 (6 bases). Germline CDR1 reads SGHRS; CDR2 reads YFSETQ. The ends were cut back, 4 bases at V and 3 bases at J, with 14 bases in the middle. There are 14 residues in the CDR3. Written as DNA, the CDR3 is TGCGCCAGCAGCGAGGGGGATAAAGGCTACGAGCAGTACTTC. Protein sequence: CASSEGDKGYEQYF.

CDR3 in DNA: TGTGCCAGTATAGAACAGGGGTTTCCCCCCAATCAGCCCCAGCATTTT. Residues: CASIEQGFPPNQPQHF. This rearrangement joins TRBV19 to TRBJ1-5; 7 bases fit TRBD1. Germline CDR1 is LNHDA and CDR2 is SQIVND (reference sequence). The CDR3 runs 16 residues. V lost 7 bases, J lost 3 bases, and 12 bases stayed unmatched.

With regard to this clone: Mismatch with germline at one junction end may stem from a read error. CDR3: CASSLNWGQETQYF. The CDR3 nucleotides are TGTGCCAGCAGTTTAAACTGGGGACAAGAAACCCAGTACTTC. V usage is TRBV27 and J usage is TRBJ2-5; tentatively, D is TRBD1 (6 bases). The CDR3 is made up of 14 amino acids. Germline CDR1 is MNHEY and CDR2 is SMNVEV (reference sequence).

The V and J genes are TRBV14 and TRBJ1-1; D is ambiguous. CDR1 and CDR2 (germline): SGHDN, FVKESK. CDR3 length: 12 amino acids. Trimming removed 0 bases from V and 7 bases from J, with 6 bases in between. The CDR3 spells CASSQDHYEAFF. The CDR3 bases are TGTGCCAGCAGCCAAGACCACTATGAAGCTTTCTTT.

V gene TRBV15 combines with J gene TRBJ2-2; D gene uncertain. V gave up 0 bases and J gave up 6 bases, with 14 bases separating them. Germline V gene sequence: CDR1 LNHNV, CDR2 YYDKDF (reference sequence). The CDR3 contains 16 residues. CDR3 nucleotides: TGTGCCACCAGCAGAGACCAAAGCCAAAGTGCCGGGGAGCTGTTTTTT. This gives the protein CATSRDQSQSAGELFF. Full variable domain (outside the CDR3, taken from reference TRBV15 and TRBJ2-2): DAMVIQNPRYQVTQFGKPVTLSCSQTLNHNVMYWYQQKSSQAPKLLFHYYDKDFNNEADTPDNFQSRRPNTSFCFLDIRSPGLGDTAMYLCATSRDQSQSAGELFFGEGSRLTVL.

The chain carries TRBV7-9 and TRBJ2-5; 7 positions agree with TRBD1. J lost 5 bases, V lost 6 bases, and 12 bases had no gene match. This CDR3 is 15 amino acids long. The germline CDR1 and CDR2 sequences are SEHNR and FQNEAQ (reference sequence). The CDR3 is CASSFSQGSQETQYF. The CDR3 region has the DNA TGTGCCAGCAGTTTCTCACAGGGGTCCCAGGAGACCCAGTACTTC.

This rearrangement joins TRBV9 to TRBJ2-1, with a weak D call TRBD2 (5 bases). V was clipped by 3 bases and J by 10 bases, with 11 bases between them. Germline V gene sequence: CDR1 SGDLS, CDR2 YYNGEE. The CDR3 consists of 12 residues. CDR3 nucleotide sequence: TGTGCCAGCAGCGCCCCGCCGGGGGAGCAGTTCTTC. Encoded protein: CASSAPPGEQFF.

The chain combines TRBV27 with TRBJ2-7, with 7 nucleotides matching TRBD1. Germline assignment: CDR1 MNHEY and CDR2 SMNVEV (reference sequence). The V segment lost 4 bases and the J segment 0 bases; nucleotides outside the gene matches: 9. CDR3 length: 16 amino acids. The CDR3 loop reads CASSSADRTSSYEQYF. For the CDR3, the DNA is TGTGCCAGCAGTTCCGCGGACAGGACCAGCTCCTACGAGCAGTACTTC.

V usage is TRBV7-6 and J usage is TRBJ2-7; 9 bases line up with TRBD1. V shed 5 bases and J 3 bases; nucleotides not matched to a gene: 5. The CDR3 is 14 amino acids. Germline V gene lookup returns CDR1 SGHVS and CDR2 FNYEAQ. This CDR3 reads CASSAGQGIYEQYF. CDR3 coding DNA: TGTGCCAGCAGCGCCGGACAGGGGATCTACGAGCAGTACTTC.

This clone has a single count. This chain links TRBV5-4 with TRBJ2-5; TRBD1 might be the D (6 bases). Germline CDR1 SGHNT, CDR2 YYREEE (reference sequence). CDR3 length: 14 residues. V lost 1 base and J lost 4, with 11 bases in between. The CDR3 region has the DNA TGTGCCAGCAGCTTGAGTCAGGGGCGAGAGACCCAGTACTTC. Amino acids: CASSLSQGRETQYF. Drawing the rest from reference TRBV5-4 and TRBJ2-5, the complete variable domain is ETGVTQSPTHLIKTRGQQVTLRCSSQSGHNTVSWYQQALGQGPQFIFQYYREEENGRGNFPPRFSGLQFPNYSSELNVNALELDDSALYLCASSLSQGRETQYFGPGTRLLVL.

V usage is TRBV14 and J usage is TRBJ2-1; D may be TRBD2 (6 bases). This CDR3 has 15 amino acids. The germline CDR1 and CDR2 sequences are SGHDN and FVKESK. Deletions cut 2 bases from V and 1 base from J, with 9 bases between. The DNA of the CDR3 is TGTGCCAGCAGCCAATTCGGGGGTTCCTACAATGAGCAGTTCTTC. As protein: CASSQFGGSYNEQFF.

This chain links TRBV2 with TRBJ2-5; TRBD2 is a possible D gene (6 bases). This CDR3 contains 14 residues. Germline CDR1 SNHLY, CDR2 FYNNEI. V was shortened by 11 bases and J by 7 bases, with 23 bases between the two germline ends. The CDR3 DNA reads TGTGCCGAGATGGAAGACCCCGGGGGTCCGACCCAGTACTTC. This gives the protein CAEMEDPGGPTQYF.

The CDR3 loop reads CASAIRGSGANVLTF. DNA for the CDR3: TGTGCCAGCGCGATCCGGGGCTCTGGGGCCAACGTCCTGACTTTC. This chain connects TRBV5-4 to TRBJ2-6, with D maybe TRBD2 (5 bases). This CDR3 is 15 amino acids long. CDR1 and CDR2 (germline): SGHNT, YYREEE (reference sequence). Trimming took off 7 bases at V and 0 bases at J, with 11 bases between the two ends.

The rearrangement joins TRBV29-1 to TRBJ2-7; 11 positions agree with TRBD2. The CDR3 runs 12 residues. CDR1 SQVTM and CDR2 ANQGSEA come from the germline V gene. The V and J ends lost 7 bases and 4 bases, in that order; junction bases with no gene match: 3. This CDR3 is CSAGTSGYEQYF. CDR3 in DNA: TGCAGCGCCGGGACTAGCGGATACGAGCAGTACTTC.

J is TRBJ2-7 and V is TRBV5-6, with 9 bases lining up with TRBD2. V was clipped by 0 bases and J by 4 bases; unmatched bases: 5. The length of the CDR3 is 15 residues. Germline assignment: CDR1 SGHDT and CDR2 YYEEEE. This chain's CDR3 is CASSLVLAGSYEQYF. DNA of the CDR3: TGTGCCAGCAGCTTGGTTCTAGCGGGAAGTTACGAGCAGTACTTC.

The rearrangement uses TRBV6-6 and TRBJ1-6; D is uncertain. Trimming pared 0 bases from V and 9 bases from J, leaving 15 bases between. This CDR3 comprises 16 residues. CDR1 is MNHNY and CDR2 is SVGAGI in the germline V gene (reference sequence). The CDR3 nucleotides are TGTGCCAGCAGTTACTCGTTATTGGGTGGGAGTTCACCCCTCCACTTT. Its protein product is CASSYSLLGGSSPLHF.

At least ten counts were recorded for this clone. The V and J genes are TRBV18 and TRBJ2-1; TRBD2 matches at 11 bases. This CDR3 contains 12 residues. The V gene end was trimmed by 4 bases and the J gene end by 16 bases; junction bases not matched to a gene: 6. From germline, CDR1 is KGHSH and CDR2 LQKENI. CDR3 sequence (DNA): TGTGCCAGCTCACTAACTAGCGGGGGCCTTTTCTTC. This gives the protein CASSLTSGGLFF.